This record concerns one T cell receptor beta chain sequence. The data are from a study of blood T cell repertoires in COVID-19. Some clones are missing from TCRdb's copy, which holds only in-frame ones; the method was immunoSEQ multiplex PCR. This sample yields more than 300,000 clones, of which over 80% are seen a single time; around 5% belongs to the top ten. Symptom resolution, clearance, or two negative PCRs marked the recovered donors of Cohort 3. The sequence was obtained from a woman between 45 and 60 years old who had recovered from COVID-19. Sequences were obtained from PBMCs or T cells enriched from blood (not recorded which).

CDR3 sequence reads: CASSQVRQPNQPQHF. The CDR3 DNA reads TGCGCCAGCAGCCAAGTTCGACAGCCCAATCAGCCCCAGCATTTT. The J gene is TRBJ1-5, the V gene TRBV4-1; D possibly corresponds to TRBD1 (5 bases). CDR3 size: 15 residues. Trimming shortened V by 1 base and J by 3 bases, and 10 bases separated the two germline ends. Germline V gene lookup returns CDR1 MGHRA and CDR2 YSYEKL.